The following is a T cell receptor beta chain sequence with its context. This entry comes from a study of PD-L1 blockade in urothelial cancer. Assay used: immunoSEQ multiplex PCR; TCRdb lists only in-frame clones, some missing. The table shows tens of thousands of clones, with around 80% occurring only once. This CDR3 has 13 amino acids. Germline CDR1 and CDR2: GTSNPN and SVGIG (reference sequence). V lost 3 bases, J lost 2 bases, and 7 bases lay in between. The source is a man aged 55-75 years with urothelial cancer. Sequencing used PBMCs, obtained around atezolizumab (anti-PD-L1) treatment. The rearrangement uses TRBV30 and TRBJ2-2; D is undetermined. Here the CDR3 DNA reads TGTGCCTGGAGGACTGGAAACACCGGGGAGCTGTTTTTT. This translates into CAWRTGNTGELFF.